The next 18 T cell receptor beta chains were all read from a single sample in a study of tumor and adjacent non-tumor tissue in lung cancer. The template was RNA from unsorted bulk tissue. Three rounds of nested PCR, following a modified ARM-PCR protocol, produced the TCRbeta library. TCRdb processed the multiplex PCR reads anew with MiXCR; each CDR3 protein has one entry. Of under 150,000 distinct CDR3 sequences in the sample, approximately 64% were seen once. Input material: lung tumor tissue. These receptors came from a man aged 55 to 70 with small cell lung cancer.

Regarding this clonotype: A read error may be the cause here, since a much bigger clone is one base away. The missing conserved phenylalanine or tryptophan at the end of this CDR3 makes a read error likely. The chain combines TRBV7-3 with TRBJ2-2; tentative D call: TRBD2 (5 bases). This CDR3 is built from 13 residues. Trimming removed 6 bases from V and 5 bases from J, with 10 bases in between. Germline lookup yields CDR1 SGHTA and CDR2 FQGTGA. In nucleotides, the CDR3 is TGTGCCAGCAGGTTGGGAGAAACCGGGGAGCTGTTTTCT. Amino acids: CASRLGETGELFS.

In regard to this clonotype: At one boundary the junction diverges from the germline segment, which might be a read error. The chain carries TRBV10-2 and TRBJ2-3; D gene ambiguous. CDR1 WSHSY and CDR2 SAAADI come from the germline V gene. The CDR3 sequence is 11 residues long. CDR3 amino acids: CTSSDVNTQYF. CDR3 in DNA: TGCACCAGCAGTGACGTAAATACGCAGTATTTT.

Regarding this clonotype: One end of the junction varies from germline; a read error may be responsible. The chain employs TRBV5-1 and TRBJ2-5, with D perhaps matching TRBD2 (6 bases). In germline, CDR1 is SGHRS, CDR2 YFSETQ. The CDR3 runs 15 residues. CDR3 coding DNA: TGCGCCAGCACCTTGCTTAGCGGTTCCCAAGAGACCCAGTACTTC. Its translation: CASTLLSGSQETQYF.

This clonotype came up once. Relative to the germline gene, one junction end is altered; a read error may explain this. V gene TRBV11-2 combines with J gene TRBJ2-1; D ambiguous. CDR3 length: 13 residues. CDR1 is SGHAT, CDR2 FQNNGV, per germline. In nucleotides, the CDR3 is TGTGCCAGCAGCCCGACATGCTACAATGAACAGTTCTTC. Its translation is CASSPTCYNEQFF.

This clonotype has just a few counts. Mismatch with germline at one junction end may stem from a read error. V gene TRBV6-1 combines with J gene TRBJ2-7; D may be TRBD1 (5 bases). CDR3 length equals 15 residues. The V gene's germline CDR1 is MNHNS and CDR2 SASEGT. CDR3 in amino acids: CTSTRQPKGTYEQYF. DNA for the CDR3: TGTACCAGCACCCGACAGCCGAAAGGGACCTACGAGCAGTACTTC.

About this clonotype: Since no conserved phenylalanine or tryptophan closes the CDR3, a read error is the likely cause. CDR3 residues: CASIRAIQETQYL. The DNA of the CDR3 is TGTGCCAGCATCCGCGCCATCCAAGAGACCCAGTACTTA. The genes are TRBV11-3 and TRBJ2-5; D is unclear. The CDR3 totals 13 residues. Per the germline V gene, CDR1 is SGHNT and CDR2 is YENEEA. V dropped 7 bases and J dropped 1 base, with 10 bases sitting between them.

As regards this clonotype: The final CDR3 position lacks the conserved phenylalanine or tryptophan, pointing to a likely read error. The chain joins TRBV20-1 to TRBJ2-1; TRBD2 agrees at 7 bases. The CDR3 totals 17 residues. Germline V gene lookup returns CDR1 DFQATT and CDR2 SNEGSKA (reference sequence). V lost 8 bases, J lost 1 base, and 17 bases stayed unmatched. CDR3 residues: CSPVTQGGRWSYNEQFS. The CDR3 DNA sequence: TGCAGTCCTGTAACACAAGGCGGGAGATGGTCCTACAATGAGCAGTTCTCC.

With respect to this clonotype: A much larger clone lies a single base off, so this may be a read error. Here the CDR3 DNA reads TGTGTTAGTGGTTTGGAGGGCTCTCTCTACGAGCAGTACGTC. Translating gives CVSGLEGSLYEQYV. This rearrangement joins TRBV12-5 to TRBJ2-7, with TRBD2 as a possible D gene (6 bases). Germline V CDR1 and CDR2: LGHNT, FRNRAP. The CDR3 runs 14 residues.

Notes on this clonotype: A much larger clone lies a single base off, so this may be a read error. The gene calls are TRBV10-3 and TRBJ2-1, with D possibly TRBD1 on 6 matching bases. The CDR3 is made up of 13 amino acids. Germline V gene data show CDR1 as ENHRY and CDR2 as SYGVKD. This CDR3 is CAISGRGRDEPFF. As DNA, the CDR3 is TGTGCCATCAGTGGCAGGGGCCGCGATGAGCCGTTCTTC.

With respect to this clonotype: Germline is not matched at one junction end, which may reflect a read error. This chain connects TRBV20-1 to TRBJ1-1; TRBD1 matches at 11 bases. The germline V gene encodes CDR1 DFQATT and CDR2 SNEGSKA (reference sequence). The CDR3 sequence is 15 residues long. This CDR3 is CGARDPGQGDTEASF. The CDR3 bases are TGCGGTGCTAGAGATCCGGGACAGGGGGACACTGAAGCTTCCTTT.

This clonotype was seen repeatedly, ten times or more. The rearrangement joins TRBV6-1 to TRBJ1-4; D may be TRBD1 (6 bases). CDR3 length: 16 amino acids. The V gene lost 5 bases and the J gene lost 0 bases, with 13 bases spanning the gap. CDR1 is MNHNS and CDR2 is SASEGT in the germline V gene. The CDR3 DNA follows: TGTGCCAGCAGTTTCGGAACAGGGACAACTAATGAAAAACTGTTTTTT. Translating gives CASSFGTGTTNEKLFF.

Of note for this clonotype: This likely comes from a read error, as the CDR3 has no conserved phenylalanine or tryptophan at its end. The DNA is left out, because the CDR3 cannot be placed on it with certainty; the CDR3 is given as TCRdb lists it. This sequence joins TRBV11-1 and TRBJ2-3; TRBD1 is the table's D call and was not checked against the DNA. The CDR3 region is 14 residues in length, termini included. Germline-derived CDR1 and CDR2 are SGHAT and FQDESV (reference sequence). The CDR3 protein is CASSSAQGIDTPYL.

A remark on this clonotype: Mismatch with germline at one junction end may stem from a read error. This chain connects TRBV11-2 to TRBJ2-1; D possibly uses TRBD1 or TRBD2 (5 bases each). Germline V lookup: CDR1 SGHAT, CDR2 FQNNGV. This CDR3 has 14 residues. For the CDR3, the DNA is TGTGCCAGCCAGAAGCGGCAGGGCAACCATGAACAGTTCTTC. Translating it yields CASQKRQGNHEQFF.

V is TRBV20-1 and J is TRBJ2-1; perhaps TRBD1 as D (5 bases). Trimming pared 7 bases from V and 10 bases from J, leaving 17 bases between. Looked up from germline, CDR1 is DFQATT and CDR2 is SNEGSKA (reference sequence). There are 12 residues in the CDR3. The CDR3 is CSVRRQLEEQFF. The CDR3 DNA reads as TGCAGTGTTAGGAGACAGTTAGAAGAGCAGTTCTTC.

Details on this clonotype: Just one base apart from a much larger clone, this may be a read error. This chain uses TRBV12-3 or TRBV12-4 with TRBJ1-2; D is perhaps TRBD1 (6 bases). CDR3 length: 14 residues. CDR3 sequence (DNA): TGTACCAGCAGTAGACAGGTGCTCGGCTATGGCTACACCTTC. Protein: CTSSRQVLGYGYTF.

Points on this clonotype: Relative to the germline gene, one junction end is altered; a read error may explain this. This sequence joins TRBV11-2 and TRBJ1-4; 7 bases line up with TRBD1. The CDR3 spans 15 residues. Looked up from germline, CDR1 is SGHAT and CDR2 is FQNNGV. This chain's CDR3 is CASSPRGGSDEKLFF. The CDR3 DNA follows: TGTGCCAGCAGCCCCAGGGGGGGTTCCGATGAAAAACTTTTTTTT.

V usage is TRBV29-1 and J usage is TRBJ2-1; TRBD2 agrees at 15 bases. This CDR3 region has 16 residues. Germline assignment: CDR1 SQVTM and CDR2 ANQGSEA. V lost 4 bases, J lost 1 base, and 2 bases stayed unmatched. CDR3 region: CSVGTSGRGSYNEQFF. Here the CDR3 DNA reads TGCAGCGTTGGGACTAGCGGGAGGGGATCCTACAATGAGCAGTTCTTC.

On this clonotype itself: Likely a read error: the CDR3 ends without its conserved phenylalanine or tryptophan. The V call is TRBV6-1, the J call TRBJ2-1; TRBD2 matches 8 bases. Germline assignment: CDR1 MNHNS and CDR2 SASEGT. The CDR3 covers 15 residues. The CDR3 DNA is TGTGTCAGCAGCTGGGGGGGACTAGAGGTCAATGAGCAGTTCTCC. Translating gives CVSSWGGLEVNEQFS.